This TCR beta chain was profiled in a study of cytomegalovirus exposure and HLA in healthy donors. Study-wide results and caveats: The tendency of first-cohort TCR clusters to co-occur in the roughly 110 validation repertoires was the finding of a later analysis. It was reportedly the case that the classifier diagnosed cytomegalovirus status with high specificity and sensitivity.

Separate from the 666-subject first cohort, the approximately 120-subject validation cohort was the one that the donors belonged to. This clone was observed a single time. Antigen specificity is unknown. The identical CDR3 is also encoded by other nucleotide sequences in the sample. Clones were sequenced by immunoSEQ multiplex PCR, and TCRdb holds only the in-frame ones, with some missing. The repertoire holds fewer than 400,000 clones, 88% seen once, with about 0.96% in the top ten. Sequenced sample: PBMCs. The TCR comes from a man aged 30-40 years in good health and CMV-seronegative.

The CDR3 spells CAISGGGTDTQYF. CDR3 coding DNA: TGTGCCATCTCCGGGGGGGGCACAGATACGCAGTATTTT. The chain uses TRBV10-3 and TRBJ2-3; the match to TRBD2 covers 8 bases. Germline-derived CDR1 and CDR2 are ENHRY and SYGVKD. The CDR3 is 13 amino acids. Germline trimming cut 8 bases from V and 1 base from J; bases unmatched to any gene: 2.